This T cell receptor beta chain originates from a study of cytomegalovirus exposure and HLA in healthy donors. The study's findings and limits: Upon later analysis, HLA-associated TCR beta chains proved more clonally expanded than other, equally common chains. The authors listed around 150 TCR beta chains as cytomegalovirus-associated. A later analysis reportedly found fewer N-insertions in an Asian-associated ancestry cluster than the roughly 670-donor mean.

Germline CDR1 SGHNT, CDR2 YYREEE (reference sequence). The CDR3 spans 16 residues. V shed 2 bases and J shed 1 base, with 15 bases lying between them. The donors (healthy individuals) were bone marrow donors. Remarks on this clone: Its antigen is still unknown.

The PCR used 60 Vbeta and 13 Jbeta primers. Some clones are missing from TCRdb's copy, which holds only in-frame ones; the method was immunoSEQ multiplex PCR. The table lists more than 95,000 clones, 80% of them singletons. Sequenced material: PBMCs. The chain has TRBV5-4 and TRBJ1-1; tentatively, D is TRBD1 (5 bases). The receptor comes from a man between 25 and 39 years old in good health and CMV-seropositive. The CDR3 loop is CASSFSQGKGNTEAFF. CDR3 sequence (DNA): TGTGCCAGCAGCTTCTCCCAGGGTAAGGGGAACACTGAAGCTTTCTTT.